The sequence of this T cell receptor (beta chain) was determined in a study of response to subunit inactivated influenza vaccine. Each CDR3 protein is one row after TCRdb ran MiXCR on the RT-PCR reads. Among about 700,000 distinct CDR3 sequences listed, about 15% were seen once. The receptor comes from a man aged 50 or older who received an inactivated influenza vaccine. Specimen: PBMCs from blood, collected approximately 15 days before vaccination.

CDR3 bases: TGTGCCAGCAGCTTGGAGGGGCCCGACGCCAGGCAGTTCTTC. Translating gives CASSLEGPDARQFF. The chain has TRBV5-8 and TRBJ2-1, with D possibly matching TRBD1 (5 bases). CDR1 is SGHTS, CDR2 YDEGEE, per germline. This CDR3 comprises 14 residues. V lost 0 bases and J 12 bases, leaving 16 bases between the germline ends.